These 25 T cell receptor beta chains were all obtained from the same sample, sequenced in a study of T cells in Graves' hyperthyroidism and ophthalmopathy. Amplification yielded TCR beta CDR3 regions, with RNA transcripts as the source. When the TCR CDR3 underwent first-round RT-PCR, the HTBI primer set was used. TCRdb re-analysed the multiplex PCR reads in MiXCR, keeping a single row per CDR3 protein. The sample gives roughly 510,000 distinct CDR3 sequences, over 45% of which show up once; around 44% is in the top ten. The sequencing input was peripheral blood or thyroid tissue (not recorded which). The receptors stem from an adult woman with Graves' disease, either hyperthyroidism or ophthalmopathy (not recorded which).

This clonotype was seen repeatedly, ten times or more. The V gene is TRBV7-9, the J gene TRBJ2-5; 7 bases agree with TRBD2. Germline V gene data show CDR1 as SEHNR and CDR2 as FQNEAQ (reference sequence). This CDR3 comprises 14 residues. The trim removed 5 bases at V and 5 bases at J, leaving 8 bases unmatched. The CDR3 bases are TGTGCCAGCAGCCCTTCGGGGGGACGGGAGACCCAGTACTTC. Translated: CASSPSGGRETQYF.

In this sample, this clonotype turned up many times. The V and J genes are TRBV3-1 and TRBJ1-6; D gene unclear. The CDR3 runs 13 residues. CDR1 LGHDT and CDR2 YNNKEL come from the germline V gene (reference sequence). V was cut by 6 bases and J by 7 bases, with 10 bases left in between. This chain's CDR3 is CASRDSWNSPLHF. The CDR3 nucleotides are TGTGCCAGCAGGGACTCTTGGAATTCACCCCTCCACTTT.

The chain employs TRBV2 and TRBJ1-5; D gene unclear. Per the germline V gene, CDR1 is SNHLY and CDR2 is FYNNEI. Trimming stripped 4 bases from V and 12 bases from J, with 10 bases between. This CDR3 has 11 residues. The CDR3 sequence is CASSGGSDQHF. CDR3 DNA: TGTGCCAGCAGTGGGGGTTCGGACCAGCATTTT.

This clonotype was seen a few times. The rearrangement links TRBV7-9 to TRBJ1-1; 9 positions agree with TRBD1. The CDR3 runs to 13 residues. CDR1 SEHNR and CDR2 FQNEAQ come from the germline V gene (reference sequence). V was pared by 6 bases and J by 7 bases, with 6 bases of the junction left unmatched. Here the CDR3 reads CASSFTGGVEAFF. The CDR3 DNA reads TGTGCCAGCAGTTTTACAGGGGGCGTTGAAGCTTTCTTT.

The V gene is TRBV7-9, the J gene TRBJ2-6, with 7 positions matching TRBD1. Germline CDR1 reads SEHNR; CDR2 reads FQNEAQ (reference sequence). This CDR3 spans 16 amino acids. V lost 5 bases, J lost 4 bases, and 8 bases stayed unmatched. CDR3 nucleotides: TGTGCCAGCAGCCCCGAACAGGGGACCGGGGCCAACGTCCTGACTTTC. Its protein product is CASSPEQGTGANVLTF.

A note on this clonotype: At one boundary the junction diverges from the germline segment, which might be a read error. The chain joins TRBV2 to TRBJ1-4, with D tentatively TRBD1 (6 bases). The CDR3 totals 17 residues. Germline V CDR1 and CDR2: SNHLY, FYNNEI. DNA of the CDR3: TGTGTCAGCAGTCTAAACCCGCGGGACATAAGCAATGAAAAACTGTTTTTT. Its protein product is CVSSLNPRDISNEKLFF.

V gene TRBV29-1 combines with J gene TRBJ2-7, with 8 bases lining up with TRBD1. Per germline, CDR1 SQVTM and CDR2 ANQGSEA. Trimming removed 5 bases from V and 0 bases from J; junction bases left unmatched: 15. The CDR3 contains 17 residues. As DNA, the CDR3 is TGCAGCGTTTTGACAGGGGCGACTAGTGGGGACTCCTACGAGCAGTACTTC. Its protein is CSVLTGATSGDSYEQYF.

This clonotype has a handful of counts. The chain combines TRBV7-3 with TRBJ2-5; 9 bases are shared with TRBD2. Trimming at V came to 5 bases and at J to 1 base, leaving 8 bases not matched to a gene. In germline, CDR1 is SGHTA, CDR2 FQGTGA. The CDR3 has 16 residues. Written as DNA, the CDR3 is TGTGCCAGCAGCCCCGGCTTAGCGGGAGTCCAAGAGACCCAGTACTTC. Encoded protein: CASSPGLAGVQETQYF. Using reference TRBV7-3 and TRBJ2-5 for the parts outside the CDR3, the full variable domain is GAGVSQTPSNKVTEKGKYVELRCDPISGHTALYWYRQSLGQGPEFLIYFQGTGAADDSGLPNDRFFAVRPEGSVSTLKIQRTERGDSAVYLCASSPGLAGVQETQYFGPGTRLLVL.

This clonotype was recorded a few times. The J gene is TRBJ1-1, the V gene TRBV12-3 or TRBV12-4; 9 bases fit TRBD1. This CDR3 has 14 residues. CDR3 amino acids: CGSSGDRASTEAFF. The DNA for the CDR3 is TGTGGCAGTTCCGGGGACAGGGCTTCCACTGAAGCTTTCTTT.

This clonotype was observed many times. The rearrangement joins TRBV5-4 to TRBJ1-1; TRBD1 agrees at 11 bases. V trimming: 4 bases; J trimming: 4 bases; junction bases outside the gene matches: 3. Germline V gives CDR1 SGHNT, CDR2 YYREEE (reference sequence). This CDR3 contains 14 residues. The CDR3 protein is CASSPGQGVTEAFF. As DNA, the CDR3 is TGTGCCAGCAGCCCGGGACAGGGGGTCACTGAAGCTTTCTTT.

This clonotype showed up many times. The DNA for the CDR3 is TGTGCCAGCGGCCGGACTAGCGGGGGGCAAGAGACCCAGTACTTC. Translating it yields CASGRTSGGQETQYF. The J gene is TRBJ2-5, the V gene TRBV6-2 or TRBV6-3, with TRBD2 matching 14 bases. This CDR3 region has 15 residues. With 8 bases clipped from V and 2 bases from J, the junction kept 4 bases outside the gene matches. Germline assignment: CDR1 MNHEY and CDR2 SVGEGT.

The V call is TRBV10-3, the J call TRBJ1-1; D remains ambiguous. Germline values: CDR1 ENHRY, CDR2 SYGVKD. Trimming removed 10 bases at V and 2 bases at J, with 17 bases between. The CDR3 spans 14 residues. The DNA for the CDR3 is TGTGCCACAGAACATGTTCGCGGCAACACTGAAGCTTTCTTT. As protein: CATEHVRGNTEAFF.

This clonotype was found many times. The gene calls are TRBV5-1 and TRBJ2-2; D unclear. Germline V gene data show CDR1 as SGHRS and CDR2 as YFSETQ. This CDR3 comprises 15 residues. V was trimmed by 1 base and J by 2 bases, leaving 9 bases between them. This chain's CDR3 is CASSLSADNTGELFF. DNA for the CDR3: TGCGCCAGCAGCTTGTCCGCAGACAACACCGGGGAGCTGTTTTTT. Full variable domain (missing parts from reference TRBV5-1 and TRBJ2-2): KAGVTQTPRYLIKTRGQQVTLSCSPISGHRSVSWYQQTPGQGLQFLFEYFSETQRNKGNFPGRFSGRQFSNSRSEMNVSTLELGDSALYLCASSLSADNTGELFFGEGSRLTVL.

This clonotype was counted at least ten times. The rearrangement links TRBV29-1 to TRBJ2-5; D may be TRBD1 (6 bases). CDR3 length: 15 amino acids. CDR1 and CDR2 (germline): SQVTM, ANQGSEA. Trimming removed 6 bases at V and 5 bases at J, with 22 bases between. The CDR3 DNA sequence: TGCAGCGTGGGACACCGGTTGCTCTCGGCGGAGACCCAGTACTTC. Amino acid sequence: CSVGHRLLSAETQYF.

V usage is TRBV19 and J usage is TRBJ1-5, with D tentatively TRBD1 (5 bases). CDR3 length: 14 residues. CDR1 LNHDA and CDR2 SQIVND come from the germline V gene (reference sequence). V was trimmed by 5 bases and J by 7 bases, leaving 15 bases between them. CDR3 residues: CASSRDASGQPQHF. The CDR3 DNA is TGTGCCAGTAGTCGGGACGCCTCAGGGCAGCCCCAGCATTTT.

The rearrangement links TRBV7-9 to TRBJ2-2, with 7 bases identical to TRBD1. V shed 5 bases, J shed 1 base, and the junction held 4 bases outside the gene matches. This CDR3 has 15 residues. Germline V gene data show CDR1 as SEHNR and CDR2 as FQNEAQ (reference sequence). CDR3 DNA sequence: TGTGCCAGCAGCACCCGGGACAGGAACACCGGGGAGCTGTTTTTT. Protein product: CASSTRDRNTGELFF.

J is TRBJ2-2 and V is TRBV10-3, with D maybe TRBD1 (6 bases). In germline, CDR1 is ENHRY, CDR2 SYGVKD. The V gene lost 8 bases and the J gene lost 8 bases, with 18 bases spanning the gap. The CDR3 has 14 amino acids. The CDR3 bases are TGTGCCATCGGGGGCGGCCTAGGACTGGGGGAGCTGTTTTTT. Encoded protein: CAIGGGLGLGELFF.

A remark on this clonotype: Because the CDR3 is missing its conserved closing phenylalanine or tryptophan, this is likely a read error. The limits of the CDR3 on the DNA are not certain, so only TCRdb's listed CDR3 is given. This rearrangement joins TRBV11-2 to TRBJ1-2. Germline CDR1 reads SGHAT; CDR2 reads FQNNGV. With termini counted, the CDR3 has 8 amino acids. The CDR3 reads CASSLDLG.

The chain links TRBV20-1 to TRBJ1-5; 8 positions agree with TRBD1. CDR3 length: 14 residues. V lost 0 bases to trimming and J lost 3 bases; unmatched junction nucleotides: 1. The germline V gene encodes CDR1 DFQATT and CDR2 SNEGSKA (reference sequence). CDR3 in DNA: TGCAGTGCTAGAGAGGACAGGGACAATCAGCCCCAGCATTTT. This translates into CSAREDRDNQPQHF.

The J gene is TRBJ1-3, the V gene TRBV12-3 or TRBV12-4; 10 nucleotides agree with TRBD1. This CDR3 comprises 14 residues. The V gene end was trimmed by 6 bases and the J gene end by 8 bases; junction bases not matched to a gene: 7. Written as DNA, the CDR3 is TGTGCCAGCAGACAAGACAGGGGGCGAGACACCATATATTTT. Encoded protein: CASRQDRGRDTIYF.

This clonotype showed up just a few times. The CDR3 nucleotides are TGTGCCATCAGTGAGAAGGGTGACTATGGCTACACCTTC. Translated: CAISEKGDYGYTF. J is TRBJ1-2 and V is TRBV10-3; D call uncertain. Germline values: CDR1 ENHRY, CDR2 SYGVKD. CDR3 length: 13 amino acids. The germline V and J ends were trimmed by 2 bases and 3 bases, with 7 bases remaining between them.

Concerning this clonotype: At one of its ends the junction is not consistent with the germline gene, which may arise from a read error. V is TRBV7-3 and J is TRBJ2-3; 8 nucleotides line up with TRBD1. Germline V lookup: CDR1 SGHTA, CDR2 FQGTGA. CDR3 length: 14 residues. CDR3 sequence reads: CASSQGQGWDTQYF. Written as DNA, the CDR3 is TGCGCCAGCAGCCAAGGACAGGGTTGGGATACGCAGTATTTT.

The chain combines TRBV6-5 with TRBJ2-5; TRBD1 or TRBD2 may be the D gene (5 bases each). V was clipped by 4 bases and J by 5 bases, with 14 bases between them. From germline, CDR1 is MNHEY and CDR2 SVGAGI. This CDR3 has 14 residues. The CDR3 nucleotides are TGTGCCAGCAGTTGGGACGGACGACGGGAGACCCAGTACTTC. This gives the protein CASSWDGRRETQYF.

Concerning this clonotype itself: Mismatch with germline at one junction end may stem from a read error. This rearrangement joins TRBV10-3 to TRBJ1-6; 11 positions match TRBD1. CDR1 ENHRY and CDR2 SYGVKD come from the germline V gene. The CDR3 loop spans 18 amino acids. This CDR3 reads CASSRSLDRGLKNSPLHF. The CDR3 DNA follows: TGTGCCAGCAGTCGAAGTTTGGACAGGGGGCTAAAGAATTCACCCCTCCACTTT.

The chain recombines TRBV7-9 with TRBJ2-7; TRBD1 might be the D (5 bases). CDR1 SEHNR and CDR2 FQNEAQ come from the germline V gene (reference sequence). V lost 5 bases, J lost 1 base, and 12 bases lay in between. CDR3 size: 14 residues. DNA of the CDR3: TGTGCCAGCAGCCCTTTGCCAGGGTCCTACGAGCAGTACTTC. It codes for CASSPLPGSYEQYF.